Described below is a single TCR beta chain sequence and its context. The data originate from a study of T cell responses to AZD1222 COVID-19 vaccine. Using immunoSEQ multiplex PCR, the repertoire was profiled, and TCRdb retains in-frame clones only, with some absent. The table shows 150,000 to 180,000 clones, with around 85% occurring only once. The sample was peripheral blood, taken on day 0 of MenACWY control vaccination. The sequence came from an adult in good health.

The CDR3 is CASSPTIRPNTGELFF. CDR3 DNA sequence: TGTGCCAGCAGCCCCACGATTAGGCCGAACACCGGGGAGCTGTTTTTT. The chain recombines TRBV9 with TRBJ2-2, with D unresolved. Per germline, CDR1 SGDLS and CDR2 YYNGEE. CDR3 length: 16 residues. The germline V and J ends were trimmed by 4 bases and 0 bases, with 13 bases remaining between them.